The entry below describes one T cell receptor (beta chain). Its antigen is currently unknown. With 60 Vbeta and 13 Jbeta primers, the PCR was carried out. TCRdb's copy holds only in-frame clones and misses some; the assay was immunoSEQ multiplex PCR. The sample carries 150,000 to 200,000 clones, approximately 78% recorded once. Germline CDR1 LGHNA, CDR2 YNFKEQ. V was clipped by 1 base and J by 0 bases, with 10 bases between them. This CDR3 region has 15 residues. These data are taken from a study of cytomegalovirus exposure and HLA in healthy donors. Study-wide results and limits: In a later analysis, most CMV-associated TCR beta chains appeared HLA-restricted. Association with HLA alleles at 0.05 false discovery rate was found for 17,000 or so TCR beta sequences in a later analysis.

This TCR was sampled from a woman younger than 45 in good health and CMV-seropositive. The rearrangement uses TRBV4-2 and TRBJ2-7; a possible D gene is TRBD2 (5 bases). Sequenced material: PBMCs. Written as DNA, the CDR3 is TGTGCCAGCAGCCAAGGACAAGCGGACTCCTACGAGCAGTACTTC. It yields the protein CASSQGQADSYEQYF.